Following are 30 T cell receptor beta chains from one sample sequenced in a study of Graves' ophthalmopathy and Graves' hyperthyroidism. Using RNA transcripts, the TCR beta CDR3 regions were amplified. The authors performed first-round RT-PCR with HTBI primers and then a second-round multiplex PCR. TCRdb ran MiXCR on the multiplex PCR reads and lists one entry per CDR3 protein. Of hundreds of thousands of distinct CDR3 sequences listed, more than 20% were seen once; the top ten hold roughly 3.2%. The sample taken for sequencing was peripheral blood. All receptors come from a woman between 18 and 30 years old with stable Graves' hyperthyroidism.

In its sample, this clonotype was seen many times. The chain joins TRBV12-3 or TRBV12-4 to TRBJ1-6, with a tentative D call TRBD1 (5 bases). This CDR3 is 14 amino acids long. The V and J ends lost 3 bases and 13 bases respectively, with 16 bases between them. The DNA for the CDR3 is TGTGCCAGCAGTTTCACCCTTACAGGCAAGCCCCTCCACTTT. The encoded protein is CASSFTLTGKPLHF.

In this sample, this clonotype turned up many times. V gene TRBV6-1 combines with J gene TRBJ2-2; 10 nucleotides match TRBD2. Germline V gene lookup returns CDR1 MNHNS and CDR2 SASEGT. J gave up 3 bases and V 1 base, and 8 bases lay outside the gene matches. CDR3 length equals 18 residues. The CDR3 region is CASSEVLAGVGDTGELFF. For the CDR3, the DNA is TGTGCCAGCAGTGAAGTTCTAGCGGGAGTAGGGGACACCGGGGAGCTGTTTTTT.

This clonotype was recorded many times. The chain is built from TRBV20-1 and TRBJ2-5, with 9 bases fitting TRBD2. Germline lookup yields CDR1 DFQATT and CDR2 SNEGSKA (reference sequence). The CDR3 sequence is 14 residues long. Trimming took 6 bases from V and 5 from J; bases not matched to a gene: 10. CDR3: CSAFLSGRIETQYF. The CDR3 DNA follows: TGCAGTGCCTTCCTCAGCGGGAGGATCGAGACCCAGTACTTC.

Many counts were recorded for this clonotype. V and J are TRBV27 and TRBJ1-1; D is undetermined. CDR1 and CDR2 (germline): MNHEY, SMNVEV (reference sequence). Trimming took 7 bases from V and 3 from J, leaving 15 bases between them. This CDR3 spans 14 amino acids. The CDR3 DNA reads TGTGCCAGCACCCATACCTACCGGGACACTGAAGCTTTCTTT. Protein product: CASTHTYRDTEAFF.

V and J are TRBV2 and TRBJ2-7, with D unresolved. The length of the CDR3 is 13 residues. Germline values: CDR1 SNHLY, CDR2 FYNNEI. The V and J ends lost 9 bases and 0 bases respectively, with 12 bases between them. The CDR3, as DNA: TGTGCCAGGGCATACAACTACTCCTACGAGCAGTACTTC. Translated, it gives CARAYNYSYEQYF.

This clonotype was picked up many times. V usage is TRBV12-3 or TRBV12-4 and J usage is TRBJ1-2; possible D gene TRBD1, 5 bases. V was shortened by 10 bases and J by 0 bases, with 12 bases between the two germline ends. The CDR3 has 13 amino acids. In DNA form, the CDR3 reads TGTGCCACTCAGGGTATAGCTAACTATGGCTACACCTTC. It specifies CATQGIANYGYTF.

By its share, this clonotype is medium-sized (0.01 to 0.1%). This chain connects TRBV2 to TRBJ2-7, with D possibly being TRBD1 (5 bases). Germline V CDR1 and CDR2: SNHLY, FYNNEI. The CDR3 spans 13 residues. The germline V and J ends were trimmed by 8 bases and 2 bases, with 13 bases remaining between them. CDR3 sequence reads: CASHVSGTYEQYF. The CDR3 DNA sequence: TGTGCCAGCCACGTCTCAGGGACCTACGAGCAGTACTTC.

This clonotype was found many times. This sequence joins TRBV7-3 and TRBJ2-2; TRBD2 matches at 8 bases. The trim removed 5 bases at V and 1 base at J, leaving 6 bases unmatched. CDR1 SGHTA and CDR2 FQGTGA come from the germline V gene. The CDR3 runs 16 residues. Here the CDR3 reads CASSQGLAGNTGELFF. The CDR3 bases are TGTGCCAGCAGCCAAGGGCTAGCGGGGAACACCGGGGAGCTGTTTTTT.

This clonotype was found a few times. This sequence joins TRBV27 and TRBJ1-5; perhaps TRBD1 as D (5 bases). Germline CDR1 is MNHEY and CDR2 is SMNVEV (reference sequence). This CDR3 region has 15 residues. Trimming shortened V by 6 bases and J by 0 bases, and 12 bases separated the two germline ends. The DNA of the CDR3 is TGTGCCAGCAGCCCCGGGGGAGGTAGCAATCAGCCCCAGCATTTT. Its translation: CASSPGGGSNQPQHF.

At least ten counts were recorded for this clonotype. J is TRBJ2-7 and V is TRBV6-2 or TRBV6-3; tentative D call: TRBD2 (6 bases). Between the trimmed V and J ends, which lost 2 bases and 3 bases, there was a span of 17 bases. Per germline, CDR1 MNHEY and CDR2 SVGEGT. CDR3 length equals 16 residues. The chain's CDR3 is CASSYHRGSGDYEQYF. The CDR3 nucleotides read TGTGCCAGCAGTTACCACCGGGGGTCCGGGGACTACGAGCAGTACTTC.

The CDR3 DNA reads as TGTGCCACCAGTGAGGGACGGCAGGACTATGGCTACACCTTC. Protein product: CATSEGRQDYGYTF. This chain links TRBV24-1 with TRBJ1-2; tentative D call: TRBD1 (5 bases). Between the trimmed V and J ends, which lost 4 bases and 3 bases, there was a span of 11 bases. The germline V gene encodes CDR1 KGHDR and CDR2 SFDVKD. This CDR3 spans 14 amino acids.

This clonotype was counted a single time. This chain joins TRBV12-3 or TRBV12-4 and TRBJ2-2; a possible D gene is TRBD1 (5 bases). This CDR3 comprises 15 residues. V was clipped by 6 bases and J by 1 base, with 12 bases between them. The CDR3 bases are TGTGCCAGCAGACCTCAGGGTTGGAACACCGGGGAGCTGTTTTTT. Its translation is CASRPQGWNTGELFF.

This clonotype was detected many times. The V call is TRBV4-1, the J call TRBJ2-7, with TRBD2 identical over 10 bases. Germline V gene lookup returns CDR1 MGHRA and CDR2 YSYEKL. The trim removed 1 base at V and 6 bases at J, leaving 6 bases unmatched. The CDR3 has 15 amino acids. CDR3 DNA: TGCGCCAGCAGCCAAGCGTGGGCTAGCGGGAGCGAGCAGTACTTC. Its protein is CASSQAWASGSEQYF.

This clonotype was seen ten or more times. The chain has TRBV4-1 and TRBJ2-2; D is uncertain. Germline-derived CDR1 and CDR2 are MGHRA and YSYEKL. The CDR3 contains 15 residues. Trimming left V 0 bases short and J 6 bases short, with 11 bases between. The CDR3 DNA is TGCGCCAGCAGCCAAGACCTGACCGGCGCCGGGGAGCTGTTTTTT. Translated: CASSQDLTGAGELFF.

This clonotype was observed a few times. This may arise from a read error, as a much more abundant clone is one base away. The chain recombines TRBV6-1 with TRBJ1-6; the D gene is possibly TRBD1 (5 bases). The CDR3 consists of 14 residues. Germline CDR1 MNHNS, CDR2 SASEGT. The CDR3 is CASSVQGKDSHLHF. CDR3 in DNA: TGTGCCAGCAGTGTCCAGGGCAAGGATTCACACCTCCACTTT.

This rearrangement joins TRBV20-1 to TRBJ1-6; weak D call: TRBD1 (6 bases). This CDR3 contains 16 residues. V lost 0 bases to trimming and J lost 5 bases, with 14 bases between them. The germline V gene encodes CDR1 DFQATT and CDR2 SNEGSKA (reference sequence). The CDR3 sequence: CSARDPGGVDNSPLHF. As DNA, the CDR3 is TGCAGTGCTAGAGATCCCGGGGGCGTAGATAATTCACCCCTCCACTTT.

This clonotype was detected many times. V usage is TRBV11-2 and J usage is TRBJ2-7, with a tentative D call TRBD1 (6 bases). The CDR3 runs 11 residues. CDR1 is SGHAT and CDR2 is FQNNGV in the germline V gene. Between the trimmed V and J ends, which lost 4 bases and 6 bases, there was a span of 7 bases. DNA of the CDR3: TGTGCCAGCAGCTACAGGGTCGAGCAGTACTTC. It codes for CASSYRVEQYF.

This clonotype was detected ten times or more. V is TRBV11-1 and J is TRBJ2-2; D gene unclear. This CDR3 is built from 16 residues. Trimming removed 2 bases from V and 6 bases from J, with 16 bases in between. CDR1 and CDR2 (germline): SGHAT, FQDESV (reference sequence). For the CDR3, the DNA is TGTGCCAGCAGCTTACCCCCCGGGTCCCCCGCCGGGGAGCTGTTTTTT. Translating gives CASSLPPGSPAGELFF.

This chain uses TRBV5-1 with TRBJ2-7, with D maybe TRBD2 (5 bases). CDR3 length: 21 amino acids. V was pared by 4 bases and J by 2 bases, with 34 bases between. CDR1 is SGHRS, CDR2 YFSETQ, per germline. Written as DNA, the CDR3 is TGCGCCAGCAGCGCCCTACTACTACCGATCACAGCTTCGGGGAACGCCTACGAGCAGTACTTC. This translates into CASSALLLPITASGNAYEQYF.

This clonotype showed up just a few times. The gene calls are TRBV20-1 and TRBJ1-6, with TRBD1 as a possible D gene (5 bases). Between the trimmed V and J ends, which lost 5 bases and 7 bases, there was a span of 21 bases. CDR3 length: 16 amino acids. Germline CDR1 is DFQATT and CDR2 is SNEGSKA (reference sequence). The CDR3 DNA follows: TGCAGTGCTCCTAGGGTCCAGGGCATTGGGAATTCACCCCTCCACTTT. Translating it yields CSAPRVQGIGNSPLHF.

This clonotype has a count of ten or more. DNA of the CDR3: TGTGCCAGCAGCCACCTTCTCCAGCCCCAAGAGACCCAGTACTTC. Encoded protein: CASSHLLQPQETQYF. The rearrangement uses TRBV14 and TRBJ2-5; D remains unclear. V was shortened by 3 bases and J by 1 base, with 12 bases between the two germline ends. This CDR3 is 15 amino acids long. Per germline, CDR1 SGHDN and CDR2 FVKESK. Based on the CDR3 plus reference TRBV14 and TRBJ2-5, the full variable domain is EAGVTQFPSHSVIEKGQTVTLRCDPISGHDNLYWYRRVMGKEIKFLLHFVKESKQDESGMPNNRFLAERTGGTYSTLKVQPAELEDSGVYFCASSHLLQPQETQYFGPGTRLLVL.

This clonotype was counted many times. The gene calls are TRBV18 and TRBJ2-7; the match to TRBD2 covers 9 bases. From germline, CDR1 is KGHSH and CDR2 LQKENI. The CDR3 contains 16 residues. V dropped 5 bases and J dropped 0; count of bases not matched to a gene: 8. The CDR3: CASSSRLAAPSYEQYF. DNA of the CDR3: TGTGCCAGCTCATCTCGACTAGCGGCCCCCTCCTACGAGCAGTACTTC.

There are many counts of this clonotype. The genes are TRBV6-1 and TRBJ2-7; D is unresolved. CDR1 and CDR2 from the germline V gene are MNHNS and SASEGT. This CDR3 has 14 residues. V was clipped by 3 bases and J by 4 bases, with 13 bases between them. In DNA, the CDR3 is TGTGCCAGCAGTGAGGGGTGGGGAAGATACGAGCAGTACTTC. Its protein is CASSEGWGRYEQYF.

This clonotype was observed at least ten times. The chain recombines TRBV20-1 with TRBJ2-5; TRBD2 matches 8 bases. The CDR3 sequence is 14 residues long. CDR1 DFQATT and CDR2 SNEGSKA come from the germline V gene (reference sequence). Trimming took 0 bases from V and 5 from J; bases not matched to a gene: 5. For the CDR3, the DNA is TGCAGTGCTAGAGATCCGGGGGGGATGGAGACCCAGTACTTC. It encodes CSARDPGGMETQYF.

This rearrangement joins TRBV20-1 to TRBJ2-3, with 8 bases lining up with TRBD1. This CDR3 is 17 amino acids long. Germline-derived CDR1 and CDR2 are DFQATT and SNEGSKA (reference sequence). J was trimmed by 0 bases and V by 6 bases; bases with no gene match: 14. The CDR3 spells CSALAPWDRTSTDTQYF. The CDR3, as DNA: TGCAGTGCCCTGGCCCCTTGGGACAGGACTAGCACAGATACGCAGTATTTT.

This clonotype occurred a few times. V and J are TRBV9 and TRBJ2-2; 7 bases are a match to TRBD2. Germline CDR1 is SGDLS and CDR2 is YYNGEE. Trimming removed 0 bases from V and 1 base from J; junction bases left unmatched: 3. The CDR3 covers 16 residues. The CDR3 protein is CASSVEQRENTGELFF. The CDR3 nucleotides are TGTGCCAGCAGCGTAGAACAGCGGGAGAACACCGGGGAGCTGTTTTTT.

This clonotype was counted ten times or more. This CDR3 is CASSKDTSYEQYF. DNA for the CDR3: TGTGCCAGCAGTAAGGACACCTCCTACGAGCAGTACTTC. The chain is built from TRBV28 and TRBJ2-7, with a weak D call TRBD1 (5 bases). V was shortened by 5 bases and J by 0 bases, with 8 bases between the two germline ends. Per the germline V gene, CDR1 is MDHEN and CDR2 is SYDVKM. The CDR3 length is 13 residues.

Concerning this clonotype itself: A clone one base away is much larger, so this may be a read error. The chain employs TRBV20-1 and TRBJ2-7, with 9 bases identical to TRBD2. This CDR3 is built from 16 residues. Germline CDR1 reads DFQATT; CDR2 reads SNEGSKA (reference sequence). Unmatched junction bases numbered 17, after V lost 6 bases and J lost 5 bases. The CDR3 here is CSAFLSFLAGADEQYF. The CDR3 nucleotides are TGCAGTGCGTTCCTATCGTTTTTAGCGGGGGCGGACGAGCAGTACTTC.

This clonotype came up many times. The genes are TRBV6-2 or TRBV6-3 and TRBJ2-7; weak D call: TRBD1 (5 bases). CDR1 MNHEY and CDR2 SVGEGT come from the germline V gene. The CDR3 runs 14 residues. Trimming shortened V by 2 bases and J by 2 bases, and 10 bases separated the two germline ends. The DNA for the CDR3 is TGTGCCAGCAGTTACGTCCAGGGTCCCTACGAGCAGTACTTC. Protein product: CASSYVQGPYEQYF.

At least ten counts were recorded for this clonotype. The junction departs from germline at one end; a sequencing error may be responsible. The chain combines TRBV7-9 with TRBJ2-7; 9 bases agree with TRBD1. CDR3 size: 12 residues. Germline CDR1 SEHNR, CDR2 FQNEAQ (reference sequence). The CDR3: CASRSGTGTILF. DNA of the CDR3: TGTGCCAGCAGATCCGGGACAGGGACTATTCTTTTC. Complete variable domain (other parts from reference TRBV7-9 and TRBJ2-7): DTGVSQNPRHKITKRGQNVTFRCDPISEHNRLYWYRQTLGQGPEFLTYFQNEAQLEKSRLLSDRFSAERPKGSFSTLEIQRTEQGDSAMYLCASRSGTGTILFGPGTRLTVT.